This TCR beta chain was documented in a study of breast tumors, draining lymph nodes, adjacent tissues. The study, taken as a whole, reports: Findings are consistent with lymph node origin and intratumoral expansion of most tumor T cells. The lymph node origin of tumor T cells was framed as consistent with a hypothesis, not demonstrated.

Each CDR3 protein is one row after TCRdb ran MiXCR on the multiplex PCR reads. The sample holds some 150,000 distinct CDR3 sequences, around 35% seen once. Trimming at V came to 3 bases and at J to 2 bases, leaving 5 bases not matched to a gene. CDR1 and CDR2 (germline): GTSNPN, SVGIG (reference sequence). CDR3 size: 14 residues. This clonotype has ten or more counts. Its antigen is undetermined. The lymph nodes were axillary draining lymph nodes from breast cancer patients. The chain has TRBV30 and TRBJ1-2; TRBD1 matches at 8 bases. Sequences were obtained from axillary lymph node tissue. This clonotype originated in a female donor with breast cancer. Some clones in this sample may be carry-over from other donors' samples. The CDR3 loop is CAWRKAGGNYGYTF. The DNA of the CDR3 is TGTGCCTGGAGGAAAGCAGGGGGCAACTATGGCTACACCTTC.